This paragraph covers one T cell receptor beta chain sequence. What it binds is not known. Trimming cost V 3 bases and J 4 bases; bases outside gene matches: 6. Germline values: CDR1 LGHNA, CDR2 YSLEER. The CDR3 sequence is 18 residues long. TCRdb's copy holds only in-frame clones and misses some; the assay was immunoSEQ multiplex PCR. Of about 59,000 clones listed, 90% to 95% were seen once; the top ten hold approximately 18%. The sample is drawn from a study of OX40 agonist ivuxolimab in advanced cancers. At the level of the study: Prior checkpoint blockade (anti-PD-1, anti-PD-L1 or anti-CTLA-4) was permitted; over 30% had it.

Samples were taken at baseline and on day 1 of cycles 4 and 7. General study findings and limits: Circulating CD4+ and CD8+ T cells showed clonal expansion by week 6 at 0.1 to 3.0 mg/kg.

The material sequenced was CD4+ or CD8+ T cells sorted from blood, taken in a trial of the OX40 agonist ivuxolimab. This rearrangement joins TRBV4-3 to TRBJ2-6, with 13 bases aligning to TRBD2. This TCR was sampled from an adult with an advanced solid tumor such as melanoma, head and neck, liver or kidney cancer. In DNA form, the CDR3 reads TGCGCCAGCAGCCACCCGGGACTAGCGGGATCAGGGGCCAACGTCCTGACTTTC. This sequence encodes CASSHPGLAGSGANVLTF.